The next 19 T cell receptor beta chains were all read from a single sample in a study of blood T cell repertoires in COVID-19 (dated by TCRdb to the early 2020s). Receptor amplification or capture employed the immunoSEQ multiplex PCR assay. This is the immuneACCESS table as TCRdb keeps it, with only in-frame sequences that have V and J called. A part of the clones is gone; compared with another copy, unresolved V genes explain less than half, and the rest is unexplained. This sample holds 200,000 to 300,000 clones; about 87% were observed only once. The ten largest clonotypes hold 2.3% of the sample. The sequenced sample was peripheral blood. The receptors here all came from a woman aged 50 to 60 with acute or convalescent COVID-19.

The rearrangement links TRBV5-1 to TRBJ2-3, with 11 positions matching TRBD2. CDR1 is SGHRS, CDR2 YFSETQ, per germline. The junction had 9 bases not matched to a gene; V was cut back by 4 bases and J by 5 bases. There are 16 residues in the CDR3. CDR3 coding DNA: TGCGCCAGCAGCAAGGTAGCGGGAGGGCCCGGAGATACGCAGTATTTT. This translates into CASSKVAGGPGDTQYF.

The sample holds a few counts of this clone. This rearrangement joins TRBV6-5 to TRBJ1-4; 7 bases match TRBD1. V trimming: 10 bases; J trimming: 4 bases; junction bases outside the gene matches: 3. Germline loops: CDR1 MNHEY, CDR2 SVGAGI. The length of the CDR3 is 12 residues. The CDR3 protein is CATRQGNEKLFF. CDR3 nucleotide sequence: TGTGCCACCAGACAGGGTAATGAAAAACTGTTTTTT.

CDR3 DNA sequence: TGCGCCAGCAGCTCCGGACCAGGGATCACTGAAGCTTTCTTT. This gives the protein CASSSGPGITEAFF. V is TRBV5-1 and J is TRBJ1-1; tentative D call: TRBD1 (5 bases). CDR3 size: 14 residues. Deletions cut 3 bases from V and 4 bases from J, with 13 bases between. Per the germline V gene, CDR1 is SGHRS and CDR2 is YFSETQ. Full variable domain (outside the CDR3, taken from reference TRBV5-1 and TRBJ1-1): KAGVTQTPRYLIKTRGQQVTLSCSPISGHRSVSWYQQTPGQGLQFLFEYFSETQRNKGNFPGRFSGRQFSNSRSEMNVSTLELGDSALYLCASSSGPGITEAFFGQGTRLTVV.

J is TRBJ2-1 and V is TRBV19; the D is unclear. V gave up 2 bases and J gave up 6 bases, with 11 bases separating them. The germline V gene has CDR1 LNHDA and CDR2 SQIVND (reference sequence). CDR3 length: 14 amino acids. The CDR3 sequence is CASSILIQSNEQFF. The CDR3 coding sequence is TGTGCCAGTAGTATACTGATACAGAGCAATGAGCAGTTCTTC.

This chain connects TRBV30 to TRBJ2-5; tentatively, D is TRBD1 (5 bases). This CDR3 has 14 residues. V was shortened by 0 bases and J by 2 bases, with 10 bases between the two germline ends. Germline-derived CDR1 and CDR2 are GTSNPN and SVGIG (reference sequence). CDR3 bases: TGTGCCTGGAGTGTATGGGGCATTCAAGAGACCCAGTACTTC. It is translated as CAWSVWGIQETQYF.

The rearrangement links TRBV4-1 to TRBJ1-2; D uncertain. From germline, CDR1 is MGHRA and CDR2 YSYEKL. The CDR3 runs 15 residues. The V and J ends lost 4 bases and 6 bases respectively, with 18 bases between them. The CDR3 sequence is CASSPIGRGRDGYTF. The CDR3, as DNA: TGCGCCAGCAGCCCAATAGGGCGGGGTCGGGATGGCTACACCTTC.

The CDR3 spells CASSWGQGSEQYF. The CDR3 nucleotides read TGTGCCAGCAGCTGGGGACAGGGTAGCGAGCAGTACTTC. This chain connects TRBV7-3 to TRBJ2-7; 9 positions agree with TRBD1. Losses at the gene ends were 4 bases for V and 6 bases for J; bases not matched to a gene: 4. The germline gives CDR1 SGHTA, CDR2 FQGTGA. This CDR3 comprises 13 residues.

The CDR3 coding sequence is TGTGCCATTAGCGGGACATCGAACACTGAAGCTTTCTTT. It is translated as CAISGTSNTEAFF. The gene calls are TRBV19 and TRBJ1-1; a weak D match, TRBD1 (6 bases). Germline V gene sequence: CDR1 LNHDA, CDR2 SQIVND (reference sequence). This CDR3 has 13 residues. V lost 10 bases and J lost 1, with 13 bases in between.

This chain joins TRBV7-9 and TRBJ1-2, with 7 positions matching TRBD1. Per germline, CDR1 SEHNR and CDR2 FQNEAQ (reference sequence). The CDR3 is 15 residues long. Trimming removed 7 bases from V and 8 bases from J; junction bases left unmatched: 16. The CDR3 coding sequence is TGTGCCAGCACCGTCCGAGACGGGACAGATGCCGGCTACACCTTC. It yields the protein CASTVRDGTDAGYTF.

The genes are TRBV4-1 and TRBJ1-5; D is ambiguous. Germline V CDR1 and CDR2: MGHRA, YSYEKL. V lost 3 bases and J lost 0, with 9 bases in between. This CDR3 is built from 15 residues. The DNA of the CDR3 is TGCGCCAGCAGCCATTGGGGAGATAGCAATCAGCCCCAGCATTTT. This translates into CASSHWGDSNQPQHF.

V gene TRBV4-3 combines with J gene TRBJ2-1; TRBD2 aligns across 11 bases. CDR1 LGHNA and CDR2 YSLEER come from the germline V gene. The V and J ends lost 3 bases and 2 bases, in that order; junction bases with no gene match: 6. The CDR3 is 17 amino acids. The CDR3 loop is CASSHDLLAGAYNEQFF. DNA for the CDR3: TGCGCCAGCAGCCACGACCTACTAGCGGGAGCCTACAATGAGCAGTTCTTC.

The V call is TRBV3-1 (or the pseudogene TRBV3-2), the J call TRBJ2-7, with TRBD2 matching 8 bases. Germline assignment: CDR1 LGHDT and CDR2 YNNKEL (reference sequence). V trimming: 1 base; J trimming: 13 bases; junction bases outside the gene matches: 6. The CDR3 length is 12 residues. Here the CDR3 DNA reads TGTGCCAGCAGCCAAGCTCGGGGGGGCAGCTACTTC. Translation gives CASSQARGGSYF.

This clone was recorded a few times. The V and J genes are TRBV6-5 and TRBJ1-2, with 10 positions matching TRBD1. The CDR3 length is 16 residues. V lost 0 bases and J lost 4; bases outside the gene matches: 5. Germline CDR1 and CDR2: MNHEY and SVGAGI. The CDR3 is CASSYSRDRGLYGYTF. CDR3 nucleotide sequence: TGTGCCAGCAGTTACTCGAGGGACAGGGGTCTCTATGGCTACACCTTC.

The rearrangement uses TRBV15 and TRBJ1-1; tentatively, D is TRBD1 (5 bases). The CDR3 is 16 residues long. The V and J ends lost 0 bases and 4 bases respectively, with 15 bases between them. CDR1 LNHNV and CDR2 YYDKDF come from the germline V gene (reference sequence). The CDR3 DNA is TGTGCCACCAGCAGAGAGACGGGCGGGGGTACCACTGAAGCTTTCTTT. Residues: CATSRETGGGTTEAFF.

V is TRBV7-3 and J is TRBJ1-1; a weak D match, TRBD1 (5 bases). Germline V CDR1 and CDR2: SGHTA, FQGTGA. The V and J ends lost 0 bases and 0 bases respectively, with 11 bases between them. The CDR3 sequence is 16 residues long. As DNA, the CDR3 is TGTGCCAGCAGCTTAACAGGTCCGGGGGTGAACACTGAAGCTTTCTTT. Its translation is CASSLTGPGVNTEAFF.

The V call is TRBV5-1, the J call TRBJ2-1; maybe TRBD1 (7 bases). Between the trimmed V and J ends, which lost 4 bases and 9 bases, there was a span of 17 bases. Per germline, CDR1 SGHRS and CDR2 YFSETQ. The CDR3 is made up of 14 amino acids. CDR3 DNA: TGCGCCAGCAGCGTTGTAAGCCAGGGGGGTGAGCAGTTCTTC. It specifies CASSVVSQGGEQFF. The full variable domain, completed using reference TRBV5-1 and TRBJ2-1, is KAGVTQTPRYLIKTRGQQVTLSCSPISGHRSVSWYQQTPGQGLQFLFEYFSETQRNKGNFPGRFSGRQFSNSRSEMNVSTLELGDSALYLCASSVVSQGGEQFFGPGTRLTVL.

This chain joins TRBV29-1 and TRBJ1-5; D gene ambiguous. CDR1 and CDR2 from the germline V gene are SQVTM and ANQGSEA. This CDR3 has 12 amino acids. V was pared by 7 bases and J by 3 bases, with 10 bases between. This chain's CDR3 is CSASVTNQPQHF. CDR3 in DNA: TGCAGCGCATCGGTCACCAATCAGCCCCAGCATTTT.

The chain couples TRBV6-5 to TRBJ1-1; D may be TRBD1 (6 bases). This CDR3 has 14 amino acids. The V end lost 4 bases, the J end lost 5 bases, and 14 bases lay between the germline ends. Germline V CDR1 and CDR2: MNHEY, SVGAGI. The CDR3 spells CASSSQQGETEAFF. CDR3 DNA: TGTGCCAGCAGTTCCCAACAGGGAGAGACTGAAGCTTTCTTT.

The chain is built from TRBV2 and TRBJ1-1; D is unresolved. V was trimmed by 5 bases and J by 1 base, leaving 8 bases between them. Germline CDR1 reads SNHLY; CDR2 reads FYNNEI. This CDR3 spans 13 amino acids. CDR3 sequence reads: CASSTTRNTEAFF. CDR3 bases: TGTGCCAGCAGTACCACTCGGAACACTGAAGCTTTCTTT.